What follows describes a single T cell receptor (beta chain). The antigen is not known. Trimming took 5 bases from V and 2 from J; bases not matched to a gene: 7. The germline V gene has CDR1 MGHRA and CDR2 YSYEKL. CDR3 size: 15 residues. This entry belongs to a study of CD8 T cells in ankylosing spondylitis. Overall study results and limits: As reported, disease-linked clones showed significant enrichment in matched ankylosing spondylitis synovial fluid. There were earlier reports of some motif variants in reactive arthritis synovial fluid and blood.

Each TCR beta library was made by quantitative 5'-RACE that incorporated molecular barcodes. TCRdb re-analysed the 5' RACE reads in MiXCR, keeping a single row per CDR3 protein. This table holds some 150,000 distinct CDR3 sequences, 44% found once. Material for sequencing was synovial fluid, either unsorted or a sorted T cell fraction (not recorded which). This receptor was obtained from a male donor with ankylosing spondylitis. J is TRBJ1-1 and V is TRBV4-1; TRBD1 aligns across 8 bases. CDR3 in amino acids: CASSRSTGVNTEAFF. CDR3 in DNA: TGCGCCAGCAGCAGATCGACAGGGGTAAACACTGAAGCTTTCTTT.